These 21 T cell receptor beta chains were all obtained from the same sample, sequenced in a study of shared clonotypes between healthy human individuals. Libraries were prepared by immunoSEQ multiplex PCR; TCRdb keeps only in-frame clonotypes and omits some of them. In the table there are about 1 million clones, around 76% of which are singletons. The sample consisted of memory CD4+ T cells sorted from blood. Subset indicated: CD45RA-negative fraction. Receptors originate from a man younger than 35 in good health.

This clone was seen a handful of times. The genes are TRBV6-1 and TRBJ1-2, with a weak D call TRBD1 (5 bases). Between the trimmed V and J ends, which lost 1 base and 4 bases, there was a span of 7 bases. The CDR3 covers 13 residues. Germline CDR1 and CDR2: MNHNS and SASEGT. CDR3 amino acids: CASSEVDTYGYTF. The CDR3 nucleotides read TGTGCCAGCAGTGAAGTGGACACCTATGGCTACACCTTC.

This chain joins TRBV30 and TRBJ1-2; D is ambiguous. The CDR3 loop spans 11 amino acids. Germline V gene sequence: CDR1 GTSNPN, CDR2 SVGIG (reference sequence). V dropped 7 bases and J dropped 7 bases, with 13 bases sitting between them. The CDR3 bases are TGTGCCTTAGGGAACCTGGCTGGCTACACCTTC. The encoded protein is CALGNLAGYTF.

This clone was picked up many times. CDR3 nucleotide sequence: TGCGCCAGCAGCTTGGGGACTAGCGGGAGTCACGGGGAGCTGTTTTTT. This encodes CASSLGTSGSHGELFF. V gene TRBV5-1 combines with J gene TRBJ2-2; 13 nucleotides line up with TRBD2. The CDR3 is 16 amino acids. Germline V CDR1 and CDR2: SGHRS, YFSETQ. V lost 0 bases and J lost 7; bases outside the gene matches: 3.

The rearrangement links TRBV6-6 to TRBJ1-6, with D perhaps TRBD1 (6 bases). Germline V gene lookup returns CDR1 MNHNY and CDR2 SVGAGI (reference sequence). The CDR3 length is 15 residues. V lost 8 bases to trimming and J lost 5 bases, with 16 bases between them. CDR3 in DNA: TGTGCCAGCGGAAAGACAGGAAAAAATAATTCACCCCTCCACTTT. Amino acids: CASGKTGKNNSPLHF.

J is TRBJ2-3 and V is TRBV27; possible D gene TRBD1, 5 bases. The CDR3 contains 12 residues. The V gene's germline CDR1 is MNHEY and CDR2 SMNVEV (reference sequence). V was trimmed by 5 bases and J by 5 bases, leaving 8 bases between them. The DNA for the CDR3 is TGTGCCAGCAGTCTAAGGGGAGATACGCAGTATTTT. It is translated as CASSLRGDTQYF.

This clone was counted a few times. The rearrangement links TRBV5-1 to TRBJ1-5; the D is unclear. Germline V gene data show CDR1 as SGHRS and CDR2 as YFSETQ. This CDR3 contains 15 residues. Trimming removed 0 bases at V and 9 bases at J, with 16 bases between. The CDR3 loop is CASSLAGEERVPQHF. For the CDR3, the DNA is TGCGCCAGCAGCTTGGCCGGGGAGGAGCGAGTGCCCCAGCATTTT.

This chain joins TRBV4-3 and TRBJ1-5; no clear D. V shed 1 base and J shed 1 base, with 8 bases lying between them. CDR1 and CDR2 (germline): LGHNA, YSLEER. CDR3 length: 15 amino acids. For the CDR3, the DNA is TGCGCCAGCAGCCAAGCCTGGGGAAGCAATCAGCCCCAGCATTTT. The encoded protein is CASSQAWGSNQPQHF.

This chain links TRBV7-6 with TRBJ2-2; TRBD2 aligns across 7 bases. The CDR3 totals 16 residues. The germline gives CDR1 SGHVS, CDR2 FNYEAQ. Trimming removed 5 bases from V and 1 base from J; junction bases left unmatched: 7. The CDR3 nucleotides read TGTGCCAGCAGCCTCGTCGCGGGGGAGAACACCGGGGAGCTGTTTTTT. The encoded protein is CASSLVAGENTGELFF. Complete variable domain (other parts from reference TRBV7-6 and TRBJ2-2): GAGVSQSPRYKVTKRGQDVALRCDPISGHVSLYWYRQALGQGPEFLTYFNYEAQQDKSGLPNDRFSAERPEGSISTLTIQRTEQRDSAMYRCASSLVAGENTGELFFGEGSRLTVL.

In this sample, this clone turned up a few times. The chain couples TRBV5-1 to TRBJ1-1, with D tentatively TRBD1 (5 bases). With 1 base removed from V and 8 bases from J, the gap between germline ends came to 12 bases. This CDR3 contains 13 residues. Germline V lookup: CDR1 SGHRS, CDR2 YFSETQ. This CDR3 is CASSLLGRAEAFF. In nucleotides, the CDR3 is TGCGCCAGCAGCTTGCTCGGCAGGGCGGAAGCTTTCTTT.

The chain combines TRBV4-3 with TRBJ2-2; 7 bases are a match to TRBD1. V lost 0 bases and J lost 4; bases outside the gene matches: 11. CDR1 is LGHNA and CDR2 is YSLEER in the germline V gene. CDR3 length: 18 residues. This CDR3 reads CASSQEAPDRVGTGELFF. CDR3 coding DNA: TGCGCCAGCAGCCAAGAAGCCCCAGACAGGGTTGGCACCGGGGAGCTGTTTTTT.

This chain joins TRBV29-1 and TRBJ2-7; weak D call: TRBD1 (6 bases). This CDR3 region has 14 residues. CDR1 and CDR2 (germline): SQVTM, ANQGSEA. The V end was cut by 5 bases, the J end by 3 bases, with 17 bases between. As DNA, the CDR3 is TGCAGCGTTCGGCCGCTTGAGACAGGCTACGAGCAGTACTTC. Its protein product is CSVRPLETGYEQYF.

The chain combines TRBV11-3 with TRBJ2-1; 13 bases are a match to TRBD2. The CDR3 length is 16 residues. The J segment lost 6 bases and the V segment lost 1 base, leaving 3 bases of the junction unmatched. The germline V gene has CDR1 SGHNT and CDR2 YENEEA. CDR3 DNA: TGTGCCAGCAGCTTAGGGACTAGCGGGAGCGTCAATGAGCAGTTCTTC. Residues: CASSLGTSGSVNEQFF.

This clone has just one count. V is TRBV5-8 and J is TRBJ1-6; 9 positions match TRBD1. Germline V lookup: CDR1 SGHTS, CDR2 YDEGEE. Trimming at V came to 0 bases and at J to 9 bases, leaving 7 bases not matched to a gene. The CDR3 sequence is 16 residues long. The chain's CDR3 is CASSLDWDRVTSPLHF. The CDR3 DNA reads TGTGCCAGCAGCTTGGATTGGGACAGGGTTACTTCACCCCTCCACTTT.

The V and J genes are TRBV6-1 and TRBJ2-7; D possibly corresponds to TRBD2 (5 bases). Germline CDR1 is MNHNS and CDR2 is SASEGT. The CDR3 has 14 residues. V was clipped by 7 bases and J by 0 bases, with 13 bases between them. CDR3 bases: TGTGCCAGCAAAGTCAGCGGTAGCTCCTACGAGCAGTACTTC. The encoded protein is CASKVSGSSYEQYF.

There are a few counts of this clone. V usage is TRBV7-9 and J usage is TRBJ2-2; D call uncertain. Per germline, CDR1 SEHNR and CDR2 FQNEAQ (reference sequence). With 5 bases removed from V and 0 bases from J, the gap between germline ends came to 10 bases. The CDR3 loop spans 15 amino acids. In nucleotides, the CDR3 is TGTGCCAGCAGCCCCCTAGGGACGAACACCGGGGAGCTGTTTTTT. This encodes CASSPLGTNTGELFF.

V is TRBV4-1 and J is TRBJ2-1, with D tentatively TRBD1 (5 bases). V was pared by 2 bases and J by 9 bases, with 11 bases between. Germline values: CDR1 MGHRA, CDR2 YSYEKL. The CDR3 is 13 amino acids. The CDR3 DNA reads TGCGCCAGCAGCCAAATAGACAGACTTGAGCAGTTCTTC. Its protein is CASSQIDRLEQFF.

CDR3 sequence reads: CASSLIGGNGYTF. CDR3 coding DNA: TGTGCCAGCAGCTTGATAGGGGGCAATGGCTACACCTTC. This sequence joins TRBV5-4 and TRBJ1-2; 7 bases line up with TRBD1. CDR1 and CDR2 (germline): SGHNT, YYREEE (reference sequence). The ends lost 1 base at V and 6 bases at J; junction bases unmatched: 3. CDR3 length equals 13 residues.

The chain employs TRBV5-1 and TRBJ2-7; 9 positions agree with TRBD2. Trimming at V came to 0 bases and at J to 1 base, leaving 5 bases not matched to a gene. CDR3 size: 16 residues. Germline V gene lookup returns CDR1 SGHRS and CDR2 YFSETQ. The CDR3, as DNA: TGCGCCAGCAGCTTGGGGCTAGCGGGGATGTCCTACGAGCAGTACTTC. Protein: CASSLGLAGMSYEQYF.

The V and J genes are TRBV5-1 and TRBJ2-7, with 15 bases identical to TRBD2. V shed 3 bases, J shed 4 bases, and the junction held 2 bases outside the gene matches. There are 15 residues in the CDR3. Germline V gives CDR1 SGHRS, CDR2 YFSETQ. CDR3 protein: CASSSGTSGRYEQYF. The CDR3 DNA reads TGCGCCAGCAGCTCAGGGACTAGCGGGAGGTACGAGCAGTACTTC. Full variable domain (remainder filled in from reference TRBV5-1 and TRBJ2-7): KAGVTQTPRYLIKTRGQQVTLSCSPISGHRSVSWYQQTPGQGLQFLFEYFSETQRNKGNFPGRFSGRQFSNSRSEMNVSTLELGDSALYLCASSSGTSGRYEQYFGPGTRLTVT.

This clone was seen once. The CDR3 sequence is CASSLVTGGRETQYF. The CDR3 DNA sequence: TGTGCCAGCAGCCTCGTTACAGGGGGCAGGGAGACCCAGTACTTC. The rearrangement links TRBV5-4 to TRBJ2-5; 9 bases align to TRBD1. The CDR3 sequence is 15 residues long. V trimming: 4 bases; J trimming: 5 bases; junction bases outside the gene matches: 9. In germline, CDR1 is SGHNT, CDR2 YYREEE (reference sequence).

As to this clone: This sequence may be a read error, since a much larger clone differs from it by one base. The rearrangement joins TRBV2 to TRBJ1-2; D remains unclear. Trimming took off 6 bases at V and 4 bases at J, with 9 bases between the two ends. The length of the CDR3 is 12 residues. In germline, CDR1 is SNHLY, CDR2 FYNNEI. This chain's CDR3 is CASSVDGYGYTF. The DNA of the CDR3 is TGTGCCAGCAGCGTGGACGGCTATGGCTACACCTTC.